The rows below give T cell receptor beta chains drawn from one sample of a study of cytotoxic CD8 clonotypes in ibrutinib-treated CLL. Libraries were prepared by immunoSEQ multiplex PCR; TCRdb keeps only in-frame clonotypes and omits some of them. The top ten clones hold about 5% of a sample with under 300,000 clones, approximately 76% of them seen once. The material was PBMCs, obtained at disease progression, from a patient treated with ibrutinib. The receptors derive from a human donor with chronic lymphocytic leukemia. Each CDR3 is given with its conserved first and last residue. A D gene is named only where the DNA matches it firmly.

D gene	V gene	J gene	CDR3 protein
TRBD2	TRBV5-4	TRBJ2-7	CASSFGLRRPSGDYEQYF
.	TRBV2	TRBJ1-5	CASRTGPPSNQPQHF
.	TRBV11-2	TRBJ2-1	CASSLGIGEQFF
.	TRBV28	TRBJ1-5	CASSPGGYSNQPQHF
.	TRBV7-9	TRBJ2-7	CASSSGAYEQYF
TRBD2	TRBV5-6	TRBJ2-5	CASSPRTSGGETQYF
.	TRBV29-1	TRBJ2-5	CSVSSWAFQETQYF
TRBD1	TRBV12-5	TRBJ1-1	CASGLVQGVVFVNTEAFF
TRBD2	TRBV5-1	TRBJ2-3	CASATSRETDTQYF
.	TRBV6-6	TRBJ1-6	CASSRKIDNSPLHF
.	TRBV1	TRBJ2-3	CTSSQVVTLTDTQYF
.	TRBV7-2	TRBJ2-7	CASSLLQWDEQYF
.	TRBV21-1	TRBJ2-5	CASSKGPGEETQYF
.	TRBV4-2	TRBJ2-7	CASSPPGRYEQYF
TRBD2	TRBV11-2	TRBJ2-7	CASSPTSAYEQYF
TRBD1	TRBV18	TRBJ1-2	CASSPSGQNYGYTF
.	TRBV4-1	TRBJ2-7	CASSQEEGGSRSEQYF
TRBD1	TRBV19	TRBJ2-7	CASSETGGPYEQYF
.	TRBV6-5	TRBJ2-1	CASSYSTGNEQFF
TRBD1	TRBV19	TRBJ1-5	CASSSWTGWLYNQPQHF
TRBD1	TRBV29-1	TRBJ1-1	CSVGQGGVNTEAFF
.	TRBV5-6	TRBJ2-7	CASSTAGGYEQYF
TRBD1	TRBV28	TRBJ2-2	CASSFLTGANTGELFF
TRBD2	TRBV6-5	TRBJ2-5	CASSPGTSGAETQYF
.	TRBV18	TRBJ1-4	CASSPRHYNEKLFF
.	TRBV28	TRBJ1-2	CASSLSSRGRYGYTF
.	TRBV6-6	TRBJ2-7	CASSYRKDEQYF
.	TRBV7-9	TRBJ1-2	CASSESDNYGYTF
.	TRBV11-3	TRBJ2-5	CASSLRQGLQETQYF
.	TRBV11-3	TRBJ2-1	CASSYGEINEQFF
TRBD1	TRBV9	TRBJ2-1	CASSSSGTDYYNEQFF
.	TRBV7-2	TRBJ1-1	CASSLVIGAMNAEAFF
.	TRBV7-8	TRBJ1-5	CASSLARRPLVKPQHF
TRBD1	TRBV19	TRBJ1-1	CASMDRTMNTEAFF
TRBD1	TRBV6-5	TRBJ1-5	CASSYQGDGNQPQHF
.	TRBV29-1	TRBJ1-2	CSAPNVQNGYTF
.	TRBV4-1	TRBJ2-1	CASSQDPTTSVGEQFF
.	TRBV19	TRBJ1-2	CASKGGNYGYTF
.	TRBV4-1	TRBJ2-4	CASSQGDGGIKNIQYF
TRBD2	TRBV4-1	TRBJ2-5	CASSQDLASGYSSQETQYF
.	TRBV27	TRBJ2-7	CASSYSHYEQYF
TRBD1	TRBV6-4	TRBJ2-4	CASSYLRQGQNIQYF
.	TRBV2	TRBJ1-2	CASNREVSYGYTF
TRBD2	TRBV6-5	TRBJ2-1	CASSPGLAGVEQFF
.	TRBV6-5	TRBJ2-1	CASGTPRRWNEQFF
.	TRBV5-1	TRBJ2-1	CASSWNTQDEQFF
.	TRBV7-3	TRBJ2-5	CASSSQGRKLGGGETQYF
TRBD2	TRBV27	TRBJ2-1	CASSWTSGSNEQFF
TRBD1	TRBV28	TRBJ1-5	CASSLYTDRGRQPQHF
.	TRBV7-9	TRBJ2-5	CASRPGDKETQYF
TRBD2	TRBV5-6	TRBJ2-1	CASSSGTSFWQFF
.	TRBV5-1	TRBJ1-4	CASSLGRATTNEKLFF
.	TRBV15	TRBJ1-4	CATSSEPDPYEKLFF
TRBD2	TRBV5-1	TRBJ2-1	CASSQPTPGIAGAQEQFF
.	TRBV5-5	TRBJ1-3	CASSLGEGNTIYF
TRBD1	TRBV6-1	TRBJ1-6	CASKGPGGTGSPLHF
TRBD1	TRBV6-5	TRBJ1-5	CASTVTGVGPQHF
.	TRBV28	TRBJ1-3	CASSFVAASGNTIYF
TRBD2	TRBV5-4	TRBJ2-7	CASSLGLAGDEQYF